These 25 T cell receptor beta chains were sequenced from one sample in a study of molecular identifiers for immune sequencing clone quantification. TCRdb passed the PCR reads through MiXCR, listing each CDR3 protein once. This sample has 300,000 to 350,000 distinct CDR3 sequences; 20% to 25% occur once, and the top ten carry approximately 0.8%. The sample consisted of naive CD8+ T cells from blood, with Jurkat cell RNA spiked in. Subset noted: FACS-sorted CD8+CD4-CCR7+CD45RA+ naive T cells. The receptor source for this set is a human donor in good health. Some libraries in this study had Jurkat cell RNA spiked in.

In regard to this clonotype: The CDR3 carries no conserved terminal phenylalanine or tryptophan, so it likely arises from a read error. CDR3 sequence (DNA): TGTGCCAGCAGTTTAAGTGGTACAGGTCTGACCACCTATGGCTACACCTAC. It translates to CASSLSGTGLTTYGYTY. The chain combines TRBV12-3 or TRBV12-4 with TRBJ1-2; D might be TRBD1 (5 bases). This CDR3 region has 17 residues. The ends were cut back, 2 bases at V and 4 bases at J, with 20 bases in the middle.

This clonotype was recorded at least ten times. The J gene is TRBJ1-5, the V gene TRBV15, with D hard to call. V shed 0 bases and J shed 2 bases, with 8 bases lying between them. The CDR3 loop spans 15 amino acids. Germline V gene lookup returns CDR1 LNHNV and CDR2 YYDKDF (reference sequence). The CDR3 DNA is TGTGCCACCAGCAGAGATTTAGGCCGCAATCAGCCCCAGCATTTT. Protein product: CATSRDLGRNQPQHF.

This clonotype was seen repeatedly, ten times or more. V is TRBV6-5 and J is TRBJ2-7; 9 nucleotides line up with TRBD2. CDR3 size: 15 residues. The germline gives CDR1 MNHEY, CDR2 SVGAGI. V was clipped by 2 bases and J by 2 bases; unmatched bases: 4. The CDR3 here is CASSYGGGGAYEQYF. The CDR3 DNA reads as TGTGCCAGCAGTTACGGAGGCGGGGGGGCCTACGAGCAGTACTTC.

In its sample, this clonotype was seen many times. This rearrangement joins TRBV19 to TRBJ1-5, with TRBD1 identical over 9 bases. CDR3 length: 14 residues. Looked up from germline, CDR1 is LNHDA and CDR2 is SQIVND (reference sequence). The trim removed 3 bases at V and 5 bases at J, leaving 2 bases unmatched. Here the CDR3 reads CASSINRGHQPQHF. In DNA, the CDR3 is TGTGCCAGTAGTATCAACAGGGGGCATCAGCCCCAGCATTTT.

At least ten counts were recorded for this clonotype. This chain uses TRBV5-1 with TRBJ2-2; D ambiguous. CDR1 and CDR2 (germline): SGHRS, YFSETQ. Trimming removed 2 bases from V and 0 bases from J, with 5 bases in between. This CDR3 has 14 residues. DNA for the CDR3: TGCGCCAGCAGCTTTACGGCGAACACCGGGGAGCTGTTTTTT. Translating gives CASSFTANTGELFF.

This clonotype was counted many times. This sequence joins TRBV5-6 and TRBJ1-5; D gene uncertain. V gave up 4 bases and J gave up 6 bases, with 11 bases separating them. Germline V gives CDR1 SGHDT, CDR2 YYEEEE. This CDR3 is 13 amino acids long. Here the CDR3 reads CASSLGLSQPQHF. CDR3 DNA: TGTGCCAGCAGCCTCGGATTAAGTCAGCCCCAGCATTTT.

As concerns this clonotype: This sequence may be a read error, since a much larger clone differs from it by one base. This chain links TRBV15 with TRBJ1-5; 7 bases map to TRBD1. The CDR3 length is 15 residues. Germline assignment: CDR1 LNHNV and CDR2 YYDKDF (reference sequence). The CDR3 DNA sequence: TGTGCCACCAGCCTCCGCAGGGGGAGCAATCGGCCCCAGCATTTT. Encoded protein: CATSLRRGSNRPQHF.

This clonotype was picked up many times. The V call is TRBV7-8, the J call TRBJ1-2; no reliable D call. From germline, CDR1 is SGHVS and CDR2 FQNEAQ. This CDR3 comprises 13 residues. V shed 8 bases and J shed 8 bases, with 18 bases lying between them. The CDR3 reads CASSDGELYGYTF. DNA for the CDR3: TGTGCCAGCTCGGACGGGGAACTATACGGCTACACCTTC.

This sequence joins TRBV27 and TRBJ1-2, with unresolved D. V lost 4 bases and J 8 bases, leaving 14 bases between the germline ends. The CDR3 loop spans 13 amino acids. Germline CDR1 reads MNHEY; CDR2 reads SMNVEV (reference sequence). The CDR3: CASSSPDREGYTF. The DNA of the CDR3 is TGTGCCAGCAGTTCCCCGGACCGGGAAGGCTACACCTTC.

This clonotype was detected only a few times. Possible read error: a much larger clone is one base away. The rearrangement joins TRBV20-1 to TRBJ2-7; either TRBD1 or TRBD2 may fit D (6 bases each). Germline CDR1 reads DFQATT; CDR2 reads SNEGSKA (reference sequence). The ends were cut back, 6 bases at V and 0 bases at J, with 12 bases in the middle. This CDR3 has 13 residues. The CDR3 sequence is CSAKGGHSYEQYF. Written as DNA, the CDR3 is TGCAGTGCCAAAGGGGGGCACTCCTACGAGCAGTACTTC.

This sequence joins TRBV6-2 or TRBV6-3 and TRBJ1-1; tentative D call: TRBD1 (5 bases). Germline values: CDR1 MNHEY, CDR2 SVGEGT. The CDR3 covers 16 residues. The V and J ends lost 5 bases and 0 bases respectively, with 16 bases between them. The CDR3 is CASSNYWDGMNTEAFF. The CDR3 DNA reads as TGTGCCAGCAGTAACTACTGGGACGGAATGAACACTGAAGCTTTCTTT.

This clonotype was counted only a few times. The chain carries TRBV27 and TRBJ1-1; unclear D gene. CDR1 MNHEY and CDR2 SMNVEV come from the germline V gene (reference sequence). This CDR3 has 13 amino acids. V was trimmed by 4 bases and J by 4 bases, leaving 10 bases between them. In nucleotides, the CDR3 is TGTGCCAGCAGTTACCGCTCGCTCACTGAAGCTTTCTTT. It codes for CASSYRSLTEAFF.

This clonotype was recorded at least ten times. The chain couples TRBV2 to TRBJ2-7, with D perhaps assigned TRBD1 or TRBD2 (5 bases each). Germline V gene sequence: CDR1 SNHLY, CDR2 FYNNEI. V gave up 6 bases and J gave up 2 bases, with 17 bases separating them. CDR3 size: 15 residues. As DNA, the CDR3 is TGTGCCAGCAGCTATTCCCCCGGGGCAACCTACGAGCAGTACTTC. Encoded protein: CASSYSPGATYEQYF.

As regards this clonotype: A much larger clone differs by one base, so this may be a read error. The gene calls are TRBV6-6 and TRBJ2-1, with a possible D match to TRBD1 (5 bases). The V gene lost 4 bases and the J gene lost 12 bases, with 25 bases spanning the gap. This CDR3 spans 16 amino acids. Germline assignment: CDR1 MNHNY and CDR2 SVGAGI (reference sequence). The CDR3 DNA sequence: TGTGCCAGCAGTTCCCAGGGAAGCCCCCGTGTGGATGGGCAGTTCTTC. As protein: CASSSQGSPRVDGQFF.

The chain employs TRBV30 and TRBJ2-5; 8 bases agree with TRBD1. V trimming: 8 bases; J trimming: 2 bases; junction bases outside the gene matches: 13. Germline-derived CDR1 and CDR2 are GTSNPN and SVGIG (reference sequence). The CDR3 spans 15 residues. The CDR3 spells CARNFGQGPQETQYF. The CDR3 region has the DNA TGTGCCCGGAACTTCGGACAGGGACCACAAGAGACCCAGTACTTC.

The rearrangement joins TRBV27 to TRBJ2-7; TRBD2 agrees at 12 bases. There are 16 residues in the CDR3. Trimming at V came to 3 bases and at J to 3 bases, leaving 6 bases not matched to a gene. The germline V gene has CDR1 MNHEY and CDR2 SMNVEV (reference sequence). In nucleotides, the CDR3 is TGTGCCAGCAGTTTTCTCCTAGCGGGAGGGGTCTACGAGCAGTACTTC. It yields the protein CASSFLLAGGVYEQYF.

This clonotype occurred many times. This sequence joins TRBV13 and TRBJ2-3; D tentatively reads TRBD1 or TRBD2 (5 bases each). V was pared by 4 bases and J by 5 bases, with 16 bases between. The CDR3 sequence is 15 residues long. CDR1 and CDR2 from the germline V gene are PRHDT and FYEKMQ (reference sequence). The CDR3 sequence: CASSSVRVGEDTQYF. The DNA of the CDR3 is TGTGCCAGCAGCTCGGTCCGGGTGGGGGAAGATACGCAGTATTTT.

The sample holds many counts of this clonotype. This chain connects TRBV4-1 to TRBJ1-1, with 7 nucleotides matching TRBD1. The germline CDR1 and CDR2 sequences are MGHRA and YSYEKL. The V and J ends lost 1 base and 3 bases, in that order; junction bases with no gene match: 8. The CDR3 is 16 amino acids. CDR3 sequence (DNA): TGCGCCAGCAGCCAAGTATGGACAGGTCCCGACACTGAAGCTTTCTTT. Translating gives CASSQVWTGPDTEAFF.

This clonotype has a count of ten or more. The genes are TRBV12-3 or TRBV12-4 and TRBJ2-1, with D perhaps TRBD2 (5 bases). Trimming removed 2 bases from V and 7 bases from J, with 9 bases in between. The CDR3 is made up of 13 amino acids. CDR3 nucleotide sequence: TGTGCCAGCAGTTTACCGGGAAAGAATGAGCAGTTCTTC. Protein product: CASSLPGKNEQFF.

This clonotype has at least ten counts. J is TRBJ2-7 and V is TRBV4-3; D is perhaps TRBD1 or TRBD2 (5 bases each). V gave up 1 base and J gave up 2 bases, with 15 bases separating them. The CDR3 has 16 residues. CDR1 LGHNA and CDR2 YSLEER come from the germline V gene. CDR3 DNA: TGCGCCAGCAGCCAAGGGCTGGGCCAGGGACCCTACGAGCAGTACTTC. Encoded protein: CASSQGLGQGPYEQYF.

This clonotype turned up a few times. The V and J genes are TRBV20-1 and TRBJ2-7; 11 bases agree with TRBD2. V shed 3 bases, J shed 7 bases, and the junction held 11 bases outside the gene matches. The CDR3 sequence is 15 residues long. Germline V gene data show CDR1 as DFQATT and CDR2 as SNEGSKA (reference sequence). The CDR3 DNA reads TGCAGTGCTAGGGGTCTACTAGCGGGAGAACGAGAGCAGTACTTC. It is translated as CSARGLLAGEREQYF.

This clonotype was detected many times. This chain connects TRBV7-9 to TRBJ2-5, with 10 bases matching TRBD2. CDR3 length: 15 residues. CDR1 and CDR2 (germline): SEHNR, FQNEAQ (reference sequence). The V segment lost 4 bases and the J segment 0 bases; nucleotides outside the gene matches: 2. The CDR3 spells CASSSSGGDQETQYF. CDR3 sequence (DNA): TGTGCCAGCAGCTCTAGCGGGGGAGACCAAGAGACCCAGTACTTC.

This clonotype was recorded only once. The chain carries TRBV4-1 and TRBJ1-5; D not certain. The CDR3 runs to 14 residues. V lost 1 base and J 4 bases, leaving 8 bases between the germline ends. Per germline, CDR1 MGHRA and CDR2 YSYEKL. The CDR3 protein is CASSQGVTNQPQHF. In DNA form, the CDR3 reads TGCGCCAGCAGCCAAGGGGTGACTAATCAGCCCCAGCATTTT.

This clonotype occurred many times. The chain has TRBV9 and TRBJ2-7; unclear D gene. V lost 3 bases to trimming and J lost 3 bases, with 10 bases between them. The CDR3 is made up of 13 amino acids. Germline V lookup: CDR1 SGDLS, CDR2 YYNGEE. CDR3 DNA sequence: TGTGCCAGCAGCGCCGGACCGAACTACGAGCAGTACTTC. Protein product: CASSAGPNYEQYF.

This clonotype was seen many times. The rearrangement uses TRBV14 and TRBJ2-3, with D unclear. Trimming cost V 1 base and J 6 bases, with 8 bases left between them. Germline CDR1 SGHDN, CDR2 FVKESK. CDR3 length: 13 residues. The CDR3 DNA sequence: TGTGCCAGCAGCCAAGTTTTGGGGGATACGCAGTATTTT. Translated: CASSQVLGDTQYF.